A selection of T cell receptor beta chains follows, all from one sample in a study of T-cell memory formation after mild COVID-19. TCRdb ran MiXCR on the 5' RACE reads and lists one entry per CDR3 protein. The table records roughly 400,000 distinct CDR3 sequences, approximately 24% of them present only once. Material: PBMCs or a T cell subset sorted from them (not recorded which). The receptors shown here come from an adult woman who had mild COVID-19 (a few samples of this study predate the infection). Cell type and time point are not known. Both conserved end residues are part of each CDR3. A D gene is named only where the DNA matches it firmly. Size is stated for part of the rows, as once, few or many counts, or as a class when the clone is expanded.

v_gene	j_gene	d_gene	abundance	CDR3aa	CDR3nt
TRBV27	TRBJ2-7	TRBD1	-	CASSTGGPTYEQYF	TGTGCCAGCAGTACAGGGGGCCCTACTTACGAGCAGTACTTC
TRBV7-9	TRBJ2-5	-	-	CAVGYGLSQETQYF	TGTGCCGTGGGCTATGGATTGTCCCAAGAGACCCAGTACTTC
TRBV20-1	TRBJ1-5	-	-	CSARDLAGRGNQPQHF	TGCAGTGCTAGAGATTTAGCGGGACGGGGCAATCAGCCCCAGCATTTT
TRBV18	TRBJ2-5	TRBD1	-	CASSPQTGETQYF	TGTGCCAGCTCACCGCAGACAGGGGAGACCCAGTACTTC
TRBV11-2	TRBJ2-1	-	-	CASSPFRHGGNEQFF	TGTGCCAGCAGCCCCTTCAGACACGGAGGGAATGAGCAGTTCTTC
TRBV6-5	TRBJ2-7	TRBD2	-	CASSEILAEFLGEQYF	TGTGCCAGCAGCGAAATCCTAGCGGAATTCCTAGGCGAGCAGTACTTC
TRBV18	TRBJ2-7	-	-	CASSPRAQGGPSEQYF	TGTGCCAGCTCACCACGTGCGCAGGGGGGACCCTCCGAGCAGTACTTC
TRBV19	TRBJ2-6	-	-	CASSTRKSGANVLTF	TGTGCCAGTAGTACAAGGAAATCTGGGGCCAACGTCCTGACTTTC
TRBV7-2	TRBJ2-3	-	many	CASGQLRGDTQYF	TGTGCCAGCGGTCAACTCCGGGGGGATACGCAGTATTTT
TRBV5-5	TRBJ2-3	TRBD2	few	CASSPLGSGVTDTQYF	TGTGCCAGCAGCCCCCTGGGTAGCGGGGTTACAGATACGCAGTATTTT